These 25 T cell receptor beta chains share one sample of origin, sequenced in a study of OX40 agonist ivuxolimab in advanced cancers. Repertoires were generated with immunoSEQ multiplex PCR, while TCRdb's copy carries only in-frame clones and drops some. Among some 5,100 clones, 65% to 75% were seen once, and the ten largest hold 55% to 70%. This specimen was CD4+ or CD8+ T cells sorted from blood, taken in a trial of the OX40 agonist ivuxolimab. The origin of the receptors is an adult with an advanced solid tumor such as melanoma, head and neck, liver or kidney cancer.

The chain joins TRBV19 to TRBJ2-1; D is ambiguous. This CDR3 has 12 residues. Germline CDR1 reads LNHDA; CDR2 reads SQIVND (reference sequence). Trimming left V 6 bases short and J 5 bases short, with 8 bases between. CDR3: CASRVGDNEQFF. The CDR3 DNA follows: TGTGCCAGTAGGGTAGGCGACAATGAGCAGTTCTTC.

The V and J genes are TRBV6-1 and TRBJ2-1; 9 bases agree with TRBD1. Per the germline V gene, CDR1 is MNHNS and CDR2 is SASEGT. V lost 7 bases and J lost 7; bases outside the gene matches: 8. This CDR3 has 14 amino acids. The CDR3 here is CASMGTGFNNEQFF. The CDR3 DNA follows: TGTGCCAGCATGGGGACAGGGTTCAATAATGAGCAGTTCTTC.

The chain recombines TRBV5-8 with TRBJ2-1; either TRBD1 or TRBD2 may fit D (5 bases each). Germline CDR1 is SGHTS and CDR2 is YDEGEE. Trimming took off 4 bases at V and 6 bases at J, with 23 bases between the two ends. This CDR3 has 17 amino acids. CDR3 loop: CASSKIPGQKYVNEQFF. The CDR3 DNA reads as TGTGCCAGCAGCAAGATACCGGGGCAAAAATATGTCAATGAGCAGTTCTTC.

In DNA form, the CDR3 reads TGTGCCAGCAGCCTCACAGGGTCCGGCAATCAGCCCCAGCATTTT. Translated: CASSLTGSGNQPQHF. This chain uses TRBV9 with TRBJ1-5; a possible D gene is TRBD1 (6 bases). CDR1 SGDLS and CDR2 YYNGEE come from the germline V gene. CDR3 size: 15 residues. V gave up 4 bases and J gave up 2 bases, with 13 bases separating them.

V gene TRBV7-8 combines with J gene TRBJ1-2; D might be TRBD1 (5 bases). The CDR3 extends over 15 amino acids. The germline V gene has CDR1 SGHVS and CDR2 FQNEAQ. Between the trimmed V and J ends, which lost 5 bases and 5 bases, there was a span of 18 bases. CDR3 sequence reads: CASSPGPGGTYGYTF. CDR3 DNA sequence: TGTGCCAGCAGCCCGGGACCGGGCGGAACATATGGCTACACCTTC. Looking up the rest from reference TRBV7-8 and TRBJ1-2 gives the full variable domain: GAGVSQSPRYKVAKRGQDVALRCDPISGHVSLFWYQQALGQGPEFLTYFQNEAQLDKSGLPSDRFFAERPEGSVSTLKIQRTQQEDSAVYLCASSPGPGGTYGYTFGSGTRLTVV.

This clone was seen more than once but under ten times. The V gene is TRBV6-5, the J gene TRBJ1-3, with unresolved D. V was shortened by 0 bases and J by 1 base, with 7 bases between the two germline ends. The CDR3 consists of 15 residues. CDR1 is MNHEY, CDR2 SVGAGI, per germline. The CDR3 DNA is TGTGCCAGCAGTTACTCGAGTGCGTCTGGAAACACCATATATTTT. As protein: CASSYSSASGNTIYF.

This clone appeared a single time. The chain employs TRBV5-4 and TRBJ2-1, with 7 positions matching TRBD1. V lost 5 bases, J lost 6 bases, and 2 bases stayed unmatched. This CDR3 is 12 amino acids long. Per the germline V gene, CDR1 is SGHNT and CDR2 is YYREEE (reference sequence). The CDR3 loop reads CASRQGSNEQFF. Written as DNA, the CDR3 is TGTGCCAGCAGACAGGGGTCCAATGAGCAGTTCTTC.

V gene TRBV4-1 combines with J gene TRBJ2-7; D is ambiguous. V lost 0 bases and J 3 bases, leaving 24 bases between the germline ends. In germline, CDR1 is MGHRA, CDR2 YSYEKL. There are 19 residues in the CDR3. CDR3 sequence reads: CASSQDTTIWYETFYEQYF. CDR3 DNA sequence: TGCGCCAGCAGCCAAGATACCACAATTTGGTACGAAACCTTCTACGAGCAGTACTTC.

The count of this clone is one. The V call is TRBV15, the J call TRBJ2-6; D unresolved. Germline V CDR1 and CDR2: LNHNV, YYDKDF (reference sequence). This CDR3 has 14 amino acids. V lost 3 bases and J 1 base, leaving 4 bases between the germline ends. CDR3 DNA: TGTGCCACCAGCAGGAGGTCTGGGGCCAACGTCCTGACTTTC. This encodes CATSRRSGANVLTF.

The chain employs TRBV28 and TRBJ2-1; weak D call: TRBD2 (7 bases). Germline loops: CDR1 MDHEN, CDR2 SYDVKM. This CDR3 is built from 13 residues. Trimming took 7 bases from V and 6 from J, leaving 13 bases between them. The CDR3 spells CASTRGGGNEQFF. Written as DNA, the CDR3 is TGTGCCAGCACCAGAGGGGGGGGCAATGAGCAGTTCTTC.

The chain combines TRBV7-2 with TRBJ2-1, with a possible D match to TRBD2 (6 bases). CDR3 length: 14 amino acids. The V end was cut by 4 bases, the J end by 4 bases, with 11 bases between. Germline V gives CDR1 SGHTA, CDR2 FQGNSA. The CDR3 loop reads CASSSRTKYNEQFF. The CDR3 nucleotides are TGTGCCAGCAGCTCCCGGACTAAATACAATGAGCAGTTCTTC.

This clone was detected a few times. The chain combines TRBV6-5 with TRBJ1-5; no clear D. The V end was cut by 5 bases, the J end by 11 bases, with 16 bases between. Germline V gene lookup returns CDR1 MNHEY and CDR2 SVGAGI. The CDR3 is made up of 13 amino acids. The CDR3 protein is CASSEAPHGAQHF. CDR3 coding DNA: TGTGCCAGCAGTGAAGCCCCCCATGGAGCCCAGCATTTT.

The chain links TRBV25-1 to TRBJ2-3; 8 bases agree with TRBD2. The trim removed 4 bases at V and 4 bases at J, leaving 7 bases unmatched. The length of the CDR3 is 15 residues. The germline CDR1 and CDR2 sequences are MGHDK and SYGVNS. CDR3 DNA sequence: TGTGCCAGCAGTGGCAGTAGCGGGGTATCAGATACGCAGTATTTT. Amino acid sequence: CASSGSSGVSDTQYF.

CDR3 sequence (DNA): TGTGCCAGCAGCTTAGGAGGGGTAGGGGGCTCCTACGAGCAGTACTTC. Encoded protein: CASSLGGVGGSYEQYF. The chain carries TRBV7-6 and TRBJ2-7, with D maybe TRBD1 (6 bases). This CDR3 has 16 residues. Germline V gene sequence: CDR1 SGHVS, CDR2 FNYEAQ. Trimming shortened V by 1 base and J by 0 bases, and 13 bases separated the two germline ends.

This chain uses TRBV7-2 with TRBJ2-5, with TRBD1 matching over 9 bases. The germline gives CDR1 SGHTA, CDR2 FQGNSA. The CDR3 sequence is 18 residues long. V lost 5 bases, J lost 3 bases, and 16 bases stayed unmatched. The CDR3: CASSLWGDRVTRKETQYF. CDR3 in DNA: TGTGCCAGCAGCCTCTGGGGGGACAGGGTAACGCGGAAAGAGACCCAGTACTTC.

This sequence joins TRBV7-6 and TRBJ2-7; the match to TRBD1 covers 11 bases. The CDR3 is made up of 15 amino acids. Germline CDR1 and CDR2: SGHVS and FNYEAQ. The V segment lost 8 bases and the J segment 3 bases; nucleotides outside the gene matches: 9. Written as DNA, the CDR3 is TGTGCCAGCCGAAATTCCGGGACAGGGGGCTACGAGCAGTACTTC. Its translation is CASRNSGTGGYEQYF.

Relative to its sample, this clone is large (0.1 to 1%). Here the CDR3 DNA reads TGTGCCTCAGGGGTTGGAGCGGGGGACACAGATACGCAGTATTTT. Translation gives CASGVGAGDTDTQYF. This chain links TRBV25-1 with TRBJ2-3, with 8 bases that match TRBD2. The germline CDR1 and CDR2 sequences are MGHDK and SYGVNS. This CDR3 is built from 15 residues. V lost 11 bases, J lost 2 bases, and 12 bases stayed unmatched.

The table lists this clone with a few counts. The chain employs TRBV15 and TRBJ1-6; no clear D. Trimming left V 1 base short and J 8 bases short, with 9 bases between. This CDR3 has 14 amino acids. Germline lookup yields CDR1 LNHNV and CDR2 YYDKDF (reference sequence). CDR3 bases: TGTGCCACCAGCAGAGTGCGGGTTGATTCACCCCTCCACTTT. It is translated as CATSRVRVDSPLHF. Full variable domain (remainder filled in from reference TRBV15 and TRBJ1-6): DAMVIQNPRYQVTQFGKPVTLSCSQTLNHNVMYWYQQKSSQAPKLLFHYYDKDFNNEADTPDNFQSRRPNTSFCFLDIRSPGLGDTAMYLCATSRVRVDSPLHFGNGTRLTVT.

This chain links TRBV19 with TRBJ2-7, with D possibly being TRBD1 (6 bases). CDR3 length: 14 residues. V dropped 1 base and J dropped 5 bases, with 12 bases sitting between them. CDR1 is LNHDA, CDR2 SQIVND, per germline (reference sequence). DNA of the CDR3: TGTGCCAGTAGTATAGGGCAGGGGCCCCACGAGCAGTACTTC. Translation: CASSIGQGPHEQYF.

CDR3 sequence: CASSMTGKAGELFF. The CDR3 DNA reads TGTGCCAGTAGTATGACAGGGAAAGCCGGGGAGCTGTTTTTT. V usage is TRBV19 and J usage is TRBJ2-2; 7 bases align to TRBD1. The CDR3 totals 14 residues. V trimming: 3 bases; J trimming: 6 bases; junction bases outside the gene matches: 4. Germline CDR1 reads LNHDA; CDR2 reads SQIVND (reference sequence).

The CDR3 here is CASSARDSTYTDTQYF. Here the CDR3 DNA reads TGTGCCAGCAGCGCCAGGGACTCCACCTACACAGATACGCAGTATTTT. The V call is TRBV7-8, the J call TRBJ2-3; perhaps TRBD2 as D (6 bases). Germline lookup yields CDR1 SGHVS and CDR2 FQNEAQ. Trimming stripped 5 bases from V and 2 bases from J, with 17 bases between. This CDR3 has 16 amino acids.

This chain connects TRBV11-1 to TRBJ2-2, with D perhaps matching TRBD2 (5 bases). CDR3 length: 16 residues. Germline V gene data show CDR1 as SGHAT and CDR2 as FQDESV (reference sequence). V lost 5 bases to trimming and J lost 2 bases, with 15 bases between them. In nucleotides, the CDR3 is TGTGCCAGCAGCCTGAGGACGGGGATTAACACCGGGGAGCTGTTTTTT. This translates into CASSLRTGINTGELFF.

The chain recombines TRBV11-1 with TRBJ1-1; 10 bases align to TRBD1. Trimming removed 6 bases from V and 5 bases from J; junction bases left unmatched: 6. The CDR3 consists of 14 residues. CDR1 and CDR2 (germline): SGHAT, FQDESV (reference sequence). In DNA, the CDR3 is TGTGCCAGCAGGGATGGACAGGGGGTAACTGAAGCTTTCTTT. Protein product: CASRDGQGVTEAFF.

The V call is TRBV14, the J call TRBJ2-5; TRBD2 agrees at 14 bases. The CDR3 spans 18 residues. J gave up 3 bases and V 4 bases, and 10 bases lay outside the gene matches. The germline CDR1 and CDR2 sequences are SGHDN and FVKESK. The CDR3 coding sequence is TGTGCCAGCAGCCCCCGGACTAGCGGGGGGCCGGCGGAAGAGACCCAGTACTTC. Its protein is CASSPRTSGGPAEETQYF.

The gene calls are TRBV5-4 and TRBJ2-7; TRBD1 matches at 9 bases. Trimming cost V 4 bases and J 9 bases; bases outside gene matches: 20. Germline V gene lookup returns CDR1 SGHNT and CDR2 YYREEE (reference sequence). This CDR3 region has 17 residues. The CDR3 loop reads CASSPDPWDRAAHGQYF. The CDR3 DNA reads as TGTGCCAGCAGCCCCGATCCCTGGGACAGGGCGGCACACGGGCAGTACTTC.